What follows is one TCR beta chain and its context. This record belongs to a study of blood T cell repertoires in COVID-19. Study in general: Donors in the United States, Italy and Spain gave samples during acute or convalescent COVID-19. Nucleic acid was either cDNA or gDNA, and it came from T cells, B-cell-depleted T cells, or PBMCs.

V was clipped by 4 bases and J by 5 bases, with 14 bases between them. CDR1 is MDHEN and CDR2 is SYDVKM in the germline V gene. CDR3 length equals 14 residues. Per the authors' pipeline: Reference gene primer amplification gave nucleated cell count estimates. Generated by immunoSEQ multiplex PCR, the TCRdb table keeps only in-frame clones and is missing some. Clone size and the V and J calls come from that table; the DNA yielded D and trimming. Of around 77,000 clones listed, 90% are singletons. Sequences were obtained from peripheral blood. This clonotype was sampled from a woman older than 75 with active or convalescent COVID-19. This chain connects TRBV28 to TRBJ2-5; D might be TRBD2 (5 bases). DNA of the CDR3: TGTGCCAGCAGTTCTCTGGAGGACGGGGAGACCCAGTACTTC. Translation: CASSSLEDGETQYF. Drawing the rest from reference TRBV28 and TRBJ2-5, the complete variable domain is DVKVTQSSRYLVKRTGEKVFLECVQDMDHENMFWYRQDPGLGLRLIYFSYDVKMKEKGDIPEGYSVSREKKERFSLILESASTNQTSMYLCASSSLEDGETQYFGPGTRLLVL.